This record looks at one T cell receptor beta chain sequence and its context. What it binds is not known. Germline CDR1 SGHTA, CDR2 FQGNSA. This CDR3 has 13 residues. Trimming removed 0 bases at V and 1 base at J, with 3 bases between. The data belong to a study of STAT5B mutations in CD4+ large granular lymphocyte leukemia. Overall study results and limits: TRBV06-family usage was enriched in top patient clones (8/27) versus controls (2/35).

Method: immunoSEQ multiplex PCR; TCRdb's copy keeps in-frame clones and lacks some. Among 30,000 to 35,000 clones listed, about 85% were seen once. The receptor was isolated from a human donor in good health. Input material: CD4+ T cells from blood buffy coats. The gene calls are TRBV7-2 and TRBJ2-5, with unresolved D. The CDR3 DNA is TGTGCCAGCAGCTTAGCTTTCCAAGAGACCCAGTACTTC. It translates to CASSLAFQETQYF.